What follows are 28 T cell receptor beta chains derived from one specimen sequenced in a study of early stage breast cancer tumors. Only in-frame clones appear in the TCRdb table, and some are missing; sequencing was by immunoSEQ multiplex PCR. Here the sample spans some 75,000 clones, more than 60% being singletons. The source material was blood. The receptors originated from a person in their sixties or seventies with breast cancer.

V is TRBV28 and J is TRBJ1-1; D remains ambiguous. The germline gives CDR1 MDHEN, CDR2 SYDVKM. The CDR3 consists of 12 residues. The V end lost 2 bases, the J end lost 4 bases, and 5 bases lay between the germline ends. CDR3: CASSLVTTEAFF. The CDR3 DNA follows: TGTGCCAGCAGTTTAGTGACCACTGAAGCTTTCTTT. Filled out from reference TRBV28 and TRBJ1-1, the complete variable domain reads DVKVTQSSRYLVKRTGEKVFLECVQDMDHENMFWYRQDPGLGLRLIYFSYDVKMKEKGDIPEGYSVSREKKERFSLILESASTNQTSMYLCASSLVTTEAFFGQGTRLTVV.

This clone showed up just a few times. In DNA form, the CDR3 reads TGTGCTAGTGGTCTCCTCTCTACGCAGAGCTACACCTTC. Encoded protein: CASGLLSTQSYTF. The V gene is TRBV12-5, the J gene TRBJ1-2, with D unresolved. Germline V gene sequence: CDR1 LGHNT, CDR2 FRNRAP. The CDR3 consists of 13 residues. V dropped 5 bases and J dropped 9 bases, with 16 bases sitting between them.

The V and J genes are TRBV28 and TRBJ2-7; weak D call: TRBD1 (5 bases). V lost 6 bases and J lost 5, with 17 bases in between. Per the germline V gene, CDR1 is MDHEN and CDR2 is SYDVKM. The CDR3 loop spans 14 amino acids. CDR3 bases: TGTGCCAGCAGCCTCCTAGGCAGGGTCCACGAGCAGTACTTC. Protein product: CASSLLGRVHEQYF.

This clone was seen more than once but under ten times. This rearrangement joins TRBV5-1 to TRBJ2-1, with 14 bases that match TRBD2. This CDR3 is 19 amino acids long. Germline trimming cut 4 bases from V and 0 bases from J; bases unmatched to any gene: 9. Per the germline V gene, CDR1 is SGHRS and CDR2 is YFSETQ. The CDR3 nucleotides read TGCGCCAGCAGCGGTGGACTAGCGGGGGGCCGAAGCTCCTACAATGAGCAGTTCTTC. Protein: CASSGGLAGGRSSYNEQFF.

For the CDR3, the DNA is TGTGCCAGTAGTATGAGGGCTAGCGGGTCCCTAAACACCGGGGAGCTGTTTTTT. This gives the protein CASSMRASGSLNTGELFF. The chain has TRBV19 and TRBJ2-2; 8 bases are a match to TRBD2. Per germline, CDR1 LNHDA and CDR2 SQIVND (reference sequence). This CDR3 has 18 residues. J gave up 2 bases and V 3 bases, and 11 bases lay outside the gene matches.

The V gene is TRBV4-3, the J gene TRBJ2-5; 12 bases match TRBD2. The V gene end was trimmed by 4 bases and the J gene end by 0 bases; junction bases not matched to a gene: 3. Looked up from germline, CDR1 is LGHNA and CDR2 is YSLEER. This CDR3 has 16 amino acids. CDR3 in DNA: TGCGCCAGCAGCCCGGGACTAGCGGGCTACCAAGAGACCCAGTACTTC. It yields the protein CASSPGLAGYQETQYF.

The V gene is TRBV5-6, the J gene TRBJ2-5; D is ambiguous. Trimming shortened V by 1 base and J by 7 bases, and 8 bases separated the two germline ends. CDR1 is SGHDT and CDR2 is YYEEEE in the germline V gene. This CDR3 comprises 12 residues. For the CDR3, the DNA is TGTGCCAGCAGCTTGAATCGGAGGACCCAGTACTTC. Translation gives CASSLNRRTQYF.

V is TRBV6-6 and J is TRBJ1-5; 10 bases match TRBD1. This CDR3 is built from 15 residues. The J segment lost 1 base and the V segment lost 5 bases, leaving 2 bases of the junction unmatched. Germline values: CDR1 MNHNY, CDR2 SVGAGI (reference sequence). The chain's CDR3 is CASSMGQGSNQPQHF. CDR3 DNA sequence: TGTGCCAGCAGTATGGGACAGGGGAGCAATCAGCCCCAGCATTTT.

The V gene is TRBV11-2, the J gene TRBJ2-5; no reliable D call. V lost 0 bases and J 4 bases, leaving 6 bases between the germline ends. Germline CDR1 SGHAT, CDR2 FQNNGV. The CDR3 has 13 residues. CDR3 nucleotide sequence: TGTGCCAGCAGCTTAGAGAAAGTAGAGACCCAGTACTTC. Translated, it gives CASSLEKVETQYF.

The chain links TRBV9 to TRBJ1-2; TRBD1 aligns across 7 bases. CDR1 SGDLS and CDR2 YYNGEE come from the germline V gene. There are 13 residues in the CDR3. The trim removed 3 bases at V and 4 bases at J, leaving 3 bases unmatched. This CDR3 reads CASSEQGTYGYTF. Here the CDR3 DNA reads TGTGCCAGCAGCGAACAGGGGACCTATGGCTACACCTTC.

The chain joins TRBV7-6 to TRBJ1-4, with TRBD1 matching over 11 bases. This CDR3 has 14 amino acids. The germline CDR1 and CDR2 sequences are SGHVS and FNYEAQ. With 4 bases clipped from V and 7 bases from J, the junction kept 2 bases outside the gene matches. The CDR3 is CASSSGTGGEKLFF. The CDR3 nucleotides are TGTGCCAGCAGCTCCGGGACAGGGGGTGAAAAACTGTTTTTT.

The CDR3: CSVRWLAGGMYEQYF. The CDR3, as DNA: TGCAGCGTTAGGTGGCTAGCGGGGGGGATGTACGAGCAGTACTTC. V and J are TRBV29-1 and TRBJ2-7, with 12 bases aligning to TRBD2. CDR1 and CDR2 from the germline V gene are SQVTM and ANQGSEA. This CDR3 spans 15 amino acids. V trimming: 5 bases; J trimming: 4 bases; junction bases outside the gene matches: 9.

This chain joins TRBV19 and TRBJ1-3, with a weak D call TRBD1 (6 bases). V lost 8 bases, J lost 4 bases, and 15 bases lay in between. The CDR3 spans 14 residues. Germline values: CDR1 LNHDA, CDR2 SQIVND (reference sequence). The CDR3 loop is CASGAGDDGNTIYF. The CDR3 coding sequence is TGTGCCAGTGGGGCAGGGGATGACGGAAACACCATATATTTT.

The chain employs TRBV7-9 and TRBJ2-1; 7 bases are a match to TRBD2. Germline CDR1 and CDR2: SEHNR and FQNEAQ (reference sequence). CDR3 length equals 16 residues. Trimming removed 0 bases from V and 6 bases from J; junction bases left unmatched: 8. The CDR3 reads CASSLALAAWGNEQFF. Here the CDR3 DNA reads TGTGCCAGCAGCTTAGCGCTAGCGGCCTGGGGCAATGAGCAGTTCTTC.

This clone has a handful of counts. The chain has TRBV7-9 and TRBJ1-2, with TRBD1 identical over 11 bases. The CDR3 length is 15 residues. Looked up from germline, CDR1 is SEHNR and CDR2 is FQNEAQ (reference sequence). J lost 7 bases, V lost 5 bases, and 9 bases had no gene match. As DNA, the CDR3 is TGTGCCAGCAGCCCAGGACAGGGGGCATCGGTTGGCTACACCTTC. As protein: CASSPGQGASVGYTF.

The chain joins TRBV9 to TRBJ2-2; D is unclear. V was clipped by 0 bases and J by 1 base, with 10 bases between them. CDR1 and CDR2 (germline): SGDLS, YYNGEE. This CDR3 is 16 amino acids long. The CDR3 coding sequence is TGTGCCAGCAGCGTAGGCGGCGGCCTGAACACCGGGGAGCTGTTTTTT. It encodes CASSVGGGLNTGELFF. Drawing the rest from reference TRBV9 and TRBJ2-2, the complete variable domain is DSGVTQTPKHLITATGQRVTLRCSPRSGDLSVYWYQQSLDQGLQFLIQYYNGEERAKGNILERFSAQQFPDLHSELNLSSLELGDSALYFCASSVGGGLNTGELFFGEGSRLTVL.

V gene TRBV7-3 combines with J gene TRBJ2-1, with D possibly matching TRBD2 (6 bases). The germline V gene has CDR1 SGHTA and CDR2 FQGTGA. The CDR3 is 15 residues long. V was clipped by 5 bases and J by 10 bases, with 21 bases between them. CDR3 residues: CASSKIAASVSEQFF. The CDR3 region has the DNA TGTGCCAGCAGCAAAATTGCCGCTAGCGTTAGCGAGCAGTTCTTC.

This clone appeared a few times. The chain links TRBV30 to TRBJ1-1; the match to TRBD1 covers 7 bases. The CDR3 has 14 residues. The junction had 6 bases not matched to a gene; V was cut back by 0 bases and J by 5 bases. In germline, CDR1 is GTSNPN, CDR2 SVGIG (reference sequence). The CDR3 spells CAWSVRRGWTEAFF. Written as DNA, the CDR3 is TGTGCCTGGAGTGTGCGCAGGGGGTGGACTGAAGCTTTCTTT. The full variable domain, in which reference TRBV30 and TRBJ1-1 provide the parts outside the CDR3, is SQTIHQWPATLVQPVGSPLSLECTVEGTSNPNLYWYRQAAGRGLQLLFYSVGIGQISSEVPQNLSASRPQDRQFILSSKKLLLSDSGFYLCAWSVRRGWTEAFFGQGTRLTVV.

The genes are TRBV10-3 and TRBJ2-1, with D uncertain. The V gene's germline CDR1 is ENHRY and CDR2 SYGVKD. This CDR3 comprises 13 residues. The germline V and J ends were trimmed by 3 bases and 4 bases, with 7 bases remaining between them. CDR3 loop: CAISDEEYNEQFF. In nucleotides, the CDR3 is TGTGCCATCAGTGATGAGGAGTACAATGAGCAGTTCTTC.

The J gene is TRBJ2-7, the V gene TRBV28, with D hard to call. The germline V gene encodes CDR1 MDHEN and CDR2 SYDVKM. The CDR3 sequence is 14 residues long. The V gene lost 6 bases and the J gene lost 2 bases, with 14 bases spanning the gap. Here the CDR3 DNA reads TGTGCCAGCAGGGTACAAGGGCAGCCCTACGAGCAGTACTTC. Translation gives CASRVQGQPYEQYF.

The chain joins TRBV7-8 to TRBJ2-3; TRBD2 matches at 12 bases. This CDR3 region has 17 residues. Losses at the gene ends were 3 bases for V and 4 bases for J; bases not matched to a gene: 8. From germline, CDR1 is SGHVS and CDR2 FQNEAQ. The CDR3 loop is CASSFTILAGGPDTQYF. The CDR3, as DNA: TGTGCCAGCAGCTTCACTATACTAGCGGGGGGACCAGATACGCAGTATTTT.

The V and J genes are TRBV5-1 and TRBJ2-7; 9 bases are shared with TRBD1. Germline values: CDR1 SGHRS, CDR2 YFSETQ. CDR3 length equals 15 residues. Trimming cost V 0 bases and J 4 bases; bases outside gene matches: 5. The CDR3, as DNA: TGCGCCAGCAGCTTGGTTACAGGGGGCCGTTACGAGCAGTACTTC. Protein product: CASSLVTGGRYEQYF.

The chain employs TRBV18 and TRBJ2-6, with 7 bases identical to TRBD2. V lost 0 bases and J lost 3; bases outside the gene matches: 14. This CDR3 is built from 20 residues. The germline V gene encodes CDR1 KGHSH and CDR2 LQKENI. The CDR3 loop is CASSPPGERGEKLGANVLTF. The CDR3 nucleotides read TGTGCCAGCTCACCACCGGGGGAACGGGGGGAAAAACTTGGGGCCAACGTCCTGACTTTC.

This clone was seen a few times. The chain joins TRBV2 to TRBJ2-1; D remains ambiguous. Germline values: CDR1 SNHLY, CDR2 FYNNEI. Trimming removed 4 bases at V and 7 bases at J, with 2 bases between. The CDR3 consists of 10 residues. The chain's CDR3 is CASSGNEQFF. The CDR3 DNA follows: TGTGCCAGCAGTGGAAATGAGCAGTTCTTC. The complete variable domain, with remaining parts taken from reference TRBV2 and TRBJ2-1, reads EPEVTQTPSHQVTQMGQEVILRCVPISNHLYFYWYRQILGQKVEFLVSFYNNEISEKSEIFDDQFSVERPDGSNFTLKIRSTKLEDSAMYFCASSGNEQFFGPGTRLTVL.

The V gene is TRBV10-3, the J gene TRBJ2-2, with D hard to call. Germline CDR1 reads ENHRY; CDR2 reads SYGVKD. This CDR3 has 12 residues. V was clipped by 10 bases and J by 3 bases, with 9 bases between them. CDR3 region: CATRWDTGELFF. CDR3 nucleotide sequence: TGTGCCACGAGGTGGGACACCGGGGAGCTGTTTTTT.

The chain has TRBV25-1 and TRBJ1-3, with D perhaps TRBD1 (5 bases). Per germline, CDR1 MGHDK and CDR2 SYGVNS. The ends were cut back, 3 bases at V and 3 bases at J, with 15 bases in the middle. This CDR3 is built from 16 residues. CDR3 sequence: CASSDPGGVSGNTIYF. CDR3 nucleotides: TGTGCCAGCAGTGACCCCGGGGGTGTAAGTGGAAACACCATATATTTT.

This chain uses TRBV19 with TRBJ2-1; D not certain. The CDR3 has 11 residues. Germline V gene lookup returns CDR1 LNHDA and CDR2 SQIVND (reference sequence). Trimming pared 5 bases from V and 8 bases from J, leaving 7 bases between. The CDR3 loop reads CASSRLDEQFF. CDR3 nucleotides: TGTGCCAGTAGTCGACTCGATGAGCAGTTCTTC.

The V gene is TRBV5-1, the J gene TRBJ2-2; no reliable D call. Trimming stripped 4 bases from V and 1 base from J, with 8 bases between. Germline V gene sequence: CDR1 SGHRS, CDR2 YFSETQ. This CDR3 is 14 amino acids long. In DNA form, the CDR3 reads TGCGCCAGCAGCCCGGGCCTGAACACCGGGGAGCTGTTTTTT. It yields the protein CASSPGLNTGELFF.